This T cell receptor (beta chain) was found in a study of immune heterogeneity within non-small cell lung tumors. Study details: Tumors were classified as 4 squamous cell carcinomas, 10 non-squamous carcinomas and 1 not otherwise specified.

Multiplex PCR was performed with 32 V and 13 J primers, and it amplified TCR beta CDR3. From the multiplex PCR reads, TCRdb called clonotypes with MiXCR, one entry per CDR3 protein. The data contain roughly 23,000 distinct CDR3 sequences, around a quarter of them singletons. By sample share, this clonotype is medium-sized. The ends were cut back, 7 bases at V and 8 bases at J, with 9 bases in the middle. The CDR3 is 12 amino acids. Template came from bulk tumor genomic DNA, at 600 ng per sample. Several spatially distant biopsies were obtained per primary tumor intraoperatively. Curative surgery was performed on patients who had untreated, newly diagnosed non-small cell lung cancer.

This sequence originates from a man aged 40-50 years with non-small cell lung cancer. The sequenced material came from lung tumor tissue. The chain couples TRBV12-3 or TRBV12-4 to TRBJ1-6; the D gene is possibly TRBD1 (5 bases). The CDR3 nucleotides read TGTGCCAGCAACAGAGGGGATTCACCCCTCCACTTT. It encodes CASNRGDSPLHF.